This T cell receptor beta chain was identified during a study of blood T cell repertoires in COVID-19. Study overall: In each case, the material was cDNA or gDNA derived from T cells, B-cell-depleted T cells, or PBMCs.

The Seattle site enrolled patients during active infection and followed them longitudinally. As handled by the study authors: Estimation of nucleated cell counts was performed using reference gene primer amplification. Clones were sequenced by immunoSEQ multiplex PCR, and TCRdb holds only the in-frame ones, with some missing. That table gives V, J and clone size, and the DNA gave D and trimming. The data contain 200,000 to 250,000 clones, about nine tenths of them singletons. The J segment lost 2 bases and the V segment lost 6 bases, leaving 7 bases of the junction unmatched. This CDR3 is 14 amino acids long. Per germline, CDR1 SGHTA and CDR2 FQGNSA.

This sequence joins TRBV7-2 and TRBJ2-7, with 7 bases identical to TRBD1. The clonotype was recovered from a woman in her twenties or thirties with COVID-19, enrolled during active disease. What was sequenced was peripheral blood. The CDR3 region has the DNA TGTGCCAGCAGTAACTCCGGGACAGCCTACGAGCAGTACTTC. Translation gives CASSNSGTAYEQYF.